This TCR beta chain comes out of a study of T cell responses to AZD1222 COVID-19 vaccine. Study-level points and caveats: Among vaccine-associated CD4 TCRs, coverage spanned spike, with dominance at 160-218 and 743-854.

V lost 3 bases to trimming and J lost 7 bases; unmatched junction nucleotides: 5. CDR1 and CDR2 (germline): LGHDT, YNNKEL (reference sequence). The CDR3 consists of 14 residues. Data came from immunoSEQ multiplex PCR; TCRdb stores just in-frame clones and leaves some out. The sample lists about 150,000 clones; approximately 89% were seen once. Worth noting for this clone: Its target is not known.

This material consisted of peripheral blood, taken on day 0 of AZD1222 vaccination. The chain couples TRBV3-1 (or the pseudogene TRBV3-2) to TRBJ2-1, with 8 bases that match TRBD1. This receptor was obtained from an adult in good health. CDR3 residues: CASSHWTGPNEQFF. The CDR3 DNA reads as TGTGCCAGCAGCCATTGGACAGGGCCGAATGAGCAGTTCTTC.